The 7 T cell receptor beta chains below come from one sample, sequenced in a study of response to subunit inactivated influenza vaccine. TCRdb analysed the RT-PCR reads with MiXCR anew, one entry per CDR3 protein. The repertoire holds some 190,000 distinct CDR3 sequences, with roughly 14% as singletons. Sequencing used CD8+ T cells sorted from PBMCs, obtained about 5 days after vaccination. The receptors come from a man aged 50 to 60 who received an inactivated influenza vaccine.

This clonotype was observed a few times. The genes are TRBV12-3 or TRBV12-4 and TRBJ2-3; 10 bases line up with TRBD2. V lost 4 bases, J lost 7 bases, and 8 bases stayed unmatched. This CDR3 spans 15 amino acids. The CDR3 sequence is CASSSSGGALNTQYF. Here the CDR3 DNA reads TGTGCCAGCAGTTCGAGCGGGGGGGCGTTAAATACGCAGTATTTT.

This clonotype was found many times. The chain joins TRBV7-3 to TRBJ1-1; tentative D call: TRBD1 (5 bases). V was shortened by 5 bases and J by 8 bases, with 15 bases between the two germline ends. The CDR3 loop spans 13 amino acids. CDR1 is SGHTA and CDR2 is FQGTGA in the germline V gene. The CDR3: CASSPQGGPEAFF. The CDR3 coding sequence is TGTGCCAGCAGCCCCCAGGGAGGGCCCGAAGCTTTCTTT. Drawing the rest from reference TRBV7-3 and TRBJ1-1, the complete variable domain is GAGVSQTPSNKVTEKGKYVELRCDPISGHTALYWYRQSLGQGPEFLIYFQGTGAADDSGLPNDRFFAVRPEGSVSTLKIQRTERGDSAVYLCASSPQGGPEAFFGQGTRLTVV.

The chain combines TRBV5-1 with TRBJ2-3; D is possibly TRBD2 (5 bases). Germline V lookup: CDR1 SGHRS, CDR2 YFSETQ. The V gene lost 4 bases and the J gene lost 2 bases, with 38 bases spanning the gap. CDR3 size: 23 residues. CDR3 nucleotides: TGCGCCAGCAGCCTCCCCGTAATCGACCCTTCTCCAACCAAAGCGGAGTACACAGATACGCAGTATTTT. It translates to CASSLPVIDPSPTKAEYTDTQYF.

The chain is built from TRBV30 and TRBJ2-3, with 9 bases aligning to TRBD2. Germline V gene data show CDR1 as GTSNPN and CDR2 as SVGIG (reference sequence). This CDR3 is 15 amino acids long. With V trimmed by 6 bases and J by 4 bases, 11 bases remained unmatched. The CDR3 DNA reads as TGTGCCTGCGCGGGAGCGGGAGGCCCCCCAGATACGCAGTATTTT. Its protein product is CACAGAGGPPDTQYF.

The chain links TRBV3-1 to TRBJ1-4; 7 bases are shared with TRBD1. After removal of 0 bases from V and 5 bases from J, the junction contained 6 bases not matched to a gene. Germline assignment: CDR1 LGHDT and CDR2 YNNKEL (reference sequence). There are 16 residues in the CDR3. The CDR3 protein is CASSQDNGTDNEKLFF. CDR3 DNA: TGTGCCAGCAGCCAAGATAATGGGACAGACAATGAAAAACTGTTTTTT.

This clonotype was seen more than once but under ten times. The chain uses TRBV3-1 and TRBJ1-1; unclear D gene. V was clipped by 2 bases and J by 0 bases, with 13 bases between them. The length of the CDR3 is 16 residues. CDR1 and CDR2 from the germline V gene are LGHDT and YNNKEL (reference sequence). CDR3 loop: CASSQSATSMNTEAFF. The CDR3, as DNA: TGTGCCAGCAGCCAATCAGCCACCAGTATGAACACTGAAGCTTTCTTT.

This clonotype occurred many times. The chain carries TRBV7-8 and TRBJ2-1; D is ambiguous. Trimming cost V 5 bases and J 8 bases, with 16 bases left between them. Germline V CDR1 and CDR2: SGHVS, FQNEAQ. The CDR3 contains 14 residues. Here the CDR3 reads CASSPGLAGYEQFF. The CDR3 DNA sequence: TGTGCCAGCAGCCCCGGGTTAGCCGGCTATGAGCAGTTCTTC.